This TCR beta chain was found in a study of shared clonotypes between healthy human individuals. Across the whole study: The donors, two women and three men, were aged 18 to 49.

CDR1 MRHNA and CDR2 SNTAGT come from the germline V gene. Trimming removed 4 bases at V and 3 bases at J, with 10 bases between. The CDR3 runs 14 residues. Each sample came from a Caucasian adult donor living in Nashville, Tennessee. Samples underwent the assay at deep level. The protocol was immunoSEQ multiplex PCR, while the TCRdb copy is restricted to in-frame clones and leaves out a portion. The top ten clones hold roughly 13% of a sample with about 470,000 clones, around 79% of them seen once. Sequences were obtained from PBMCs. The receptor was isolated from a woman aged 40-49 years in good health. Some clones in this sample may be carry-over from other donors' samples. This chain connects TRBV6-4 to TRBJ2-1, with D possibly matching TRBD1 (6 bases). CDR3 amino acids: CASSGTDFYNEQFF. The CDR3 nucleotides are TGTGCCAGCAGTGGGACAGACTTCTACAATGAGCAGTTCTTC.